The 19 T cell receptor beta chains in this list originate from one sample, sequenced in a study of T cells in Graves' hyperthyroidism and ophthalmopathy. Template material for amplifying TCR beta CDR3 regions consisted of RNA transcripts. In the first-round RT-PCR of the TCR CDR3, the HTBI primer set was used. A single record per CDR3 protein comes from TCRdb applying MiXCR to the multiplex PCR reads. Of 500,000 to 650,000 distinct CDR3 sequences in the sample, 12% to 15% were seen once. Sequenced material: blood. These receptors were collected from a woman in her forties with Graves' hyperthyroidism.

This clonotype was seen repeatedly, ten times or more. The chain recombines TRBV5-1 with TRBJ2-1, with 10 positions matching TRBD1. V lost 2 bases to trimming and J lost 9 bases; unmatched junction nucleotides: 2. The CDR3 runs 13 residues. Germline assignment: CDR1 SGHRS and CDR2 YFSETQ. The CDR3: CASSLGQGVEQFF. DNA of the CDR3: TGCGCCAGCAGCTTAGGACAGGGGGTTGAGCAGTTCTTC.

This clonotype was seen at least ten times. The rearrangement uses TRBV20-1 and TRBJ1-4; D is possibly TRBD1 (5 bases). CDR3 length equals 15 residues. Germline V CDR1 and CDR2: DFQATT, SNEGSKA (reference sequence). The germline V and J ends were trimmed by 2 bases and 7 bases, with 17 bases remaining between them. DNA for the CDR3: TGCAGTGCTAGACCCGGGGGGACCCTTAGTGAAAAACTGTTTTTT. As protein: CSARPGGTLSEKLFF.

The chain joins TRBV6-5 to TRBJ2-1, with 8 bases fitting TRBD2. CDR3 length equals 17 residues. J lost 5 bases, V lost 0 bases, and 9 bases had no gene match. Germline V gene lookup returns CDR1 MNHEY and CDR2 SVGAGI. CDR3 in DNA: TGTGCCAGCAGTTACTCCCTCGGAGCGGGAGCACACAATGAGCAGTTCTTC. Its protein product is CASSYSLGAGAHNEQFF.

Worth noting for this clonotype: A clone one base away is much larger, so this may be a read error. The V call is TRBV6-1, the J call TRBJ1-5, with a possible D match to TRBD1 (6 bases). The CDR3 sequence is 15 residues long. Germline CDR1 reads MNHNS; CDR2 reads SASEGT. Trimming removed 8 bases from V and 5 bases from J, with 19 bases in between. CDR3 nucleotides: TGTGCCAGCTTGACAGGCTCGGGGGGCGATCAGCCCCAGCATTTT. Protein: CASLTGSGGDQPQHF.

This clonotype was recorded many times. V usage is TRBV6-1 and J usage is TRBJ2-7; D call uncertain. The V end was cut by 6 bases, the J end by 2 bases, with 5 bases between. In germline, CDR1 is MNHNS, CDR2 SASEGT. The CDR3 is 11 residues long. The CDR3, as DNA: TGTGCCAGCAGCTCCCCCTACGAGCAGTACTTC. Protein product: CASSSPYEQYF.

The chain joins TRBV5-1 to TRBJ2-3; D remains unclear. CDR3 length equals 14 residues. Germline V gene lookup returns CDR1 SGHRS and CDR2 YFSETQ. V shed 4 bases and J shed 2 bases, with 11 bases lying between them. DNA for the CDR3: TGCGCCAGCAGCCTACTACAGCTCACAGATACGCAGTATTTT. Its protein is CASSLLQLTDTQYF.

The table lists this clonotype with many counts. The CDR3 region has the DNA TGTGCCAGCAGCTTAGGTTGGCGGGAGGCGACAGATACGCAGTATTTT. This gives the protein CASSLGWREATDTQYF. The genes are TRBV7-9 and TRBJ2-3; 8 nucleotides line up with TRBD2. The germline CDR1 and CDR2 sequences are SEHNR and FQNEAQ (reference sequence). Germline trimming cut 1 base from V and 3 bases from J; bases unmatched to any gene: 6. The CDR3 has 16 residues.

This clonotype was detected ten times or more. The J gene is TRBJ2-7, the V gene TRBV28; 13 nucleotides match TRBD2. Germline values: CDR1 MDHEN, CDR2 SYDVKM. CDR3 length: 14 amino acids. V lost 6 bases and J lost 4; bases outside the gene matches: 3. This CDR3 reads CASRWTSGSYEQYF. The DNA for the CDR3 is TGTGCCAGCAGATGGACTAGCGGGAGTTACGAGCAGTACTTC.

CDR3 in amino acids: CASGPRGRGNQPQHF. In nucleotides, the CDR3 is TGTGCCAGTGGGCCCAGGGGAAGAGGCAATCAGCCCCAGCATTTT. The V and J genes are TRBV19 and TRBJ1-5, with D perhaps matching TRBD1 (6 bases). The CDR3 length is 15 residues. With 8 bases removed from V and 2 bases from J, the gap between germline ends came to 16 bases. In germline, CDR1 is LNHDA, CDR2 SQIVND (reference sequence).

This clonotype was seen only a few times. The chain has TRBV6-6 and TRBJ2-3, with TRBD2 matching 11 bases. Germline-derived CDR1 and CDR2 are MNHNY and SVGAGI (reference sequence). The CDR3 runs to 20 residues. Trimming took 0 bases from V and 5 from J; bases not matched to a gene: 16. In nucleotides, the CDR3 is TGTGCCAGCAGTTACTCCTCAGGTAGCGGGAGGGCCCGTGGAGTAGATACGCAGTATTTT. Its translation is CASSYSSGSGRARGVDTQYF.

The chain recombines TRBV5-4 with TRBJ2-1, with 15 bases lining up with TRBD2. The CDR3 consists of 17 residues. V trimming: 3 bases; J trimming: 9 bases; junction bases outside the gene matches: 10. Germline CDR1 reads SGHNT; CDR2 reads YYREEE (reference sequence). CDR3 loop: CASSWGGTSGRPGEQFF. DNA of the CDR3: TGTGCCAGCAGCTGGGGAGGGACTAGCGGGAGGCCCGGTGAGCAGTTCTTC.

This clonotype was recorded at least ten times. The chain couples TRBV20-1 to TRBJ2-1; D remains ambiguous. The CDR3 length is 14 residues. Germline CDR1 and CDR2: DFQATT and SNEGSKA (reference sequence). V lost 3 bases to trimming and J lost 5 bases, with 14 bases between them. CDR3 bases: TGCAGTGCTAGCCAAGCGTCGAACCACAATGAGCAGTTCTTC. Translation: CSASQASNHNEQFF.

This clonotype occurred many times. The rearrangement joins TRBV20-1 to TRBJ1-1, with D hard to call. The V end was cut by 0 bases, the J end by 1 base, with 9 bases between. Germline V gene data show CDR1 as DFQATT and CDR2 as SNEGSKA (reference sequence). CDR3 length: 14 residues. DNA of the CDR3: TGCAGTGCTAGAGAAAGGACGTCGAACACTGAAGCTTTCTTT. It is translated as CSARERTSNTEAFF.

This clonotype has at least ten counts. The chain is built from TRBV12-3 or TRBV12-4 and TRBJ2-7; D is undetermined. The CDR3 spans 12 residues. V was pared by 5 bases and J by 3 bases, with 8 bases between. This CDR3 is CASSDDLYEQYF. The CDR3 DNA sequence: TGTGCCAGCAGTGATGACCTCTACGAGCAGTACTTC.

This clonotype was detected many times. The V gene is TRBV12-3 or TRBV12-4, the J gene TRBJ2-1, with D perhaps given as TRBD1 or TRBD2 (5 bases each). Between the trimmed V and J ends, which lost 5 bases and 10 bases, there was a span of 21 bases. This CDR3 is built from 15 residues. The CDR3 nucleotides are TGTGCCAGCAGTCCCCATGGGGGTGTTAGTCAGGAGCAGTTCTTC. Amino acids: CASSPHGGVSQEQFF.

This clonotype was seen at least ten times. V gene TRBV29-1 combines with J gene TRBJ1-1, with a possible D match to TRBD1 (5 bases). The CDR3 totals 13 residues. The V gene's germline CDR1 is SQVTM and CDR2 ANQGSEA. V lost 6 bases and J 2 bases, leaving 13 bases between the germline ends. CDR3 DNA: TGCAGCGTGTCCGTCGGGGGAAACACTGAAGCTTTCTTT. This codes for CSVSVGGNTEAFF. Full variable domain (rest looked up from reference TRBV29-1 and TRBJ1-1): SAVISQKPSRDICQRGTSLTIQCQVDSQVTMMFWYRQQPGQSLTLIATANQGSEATYESGFVIDKFPISRPNLTFSTLTVSNMSPEDSSIYLCSVSVGGNTEAFFGQGTRLTVV.

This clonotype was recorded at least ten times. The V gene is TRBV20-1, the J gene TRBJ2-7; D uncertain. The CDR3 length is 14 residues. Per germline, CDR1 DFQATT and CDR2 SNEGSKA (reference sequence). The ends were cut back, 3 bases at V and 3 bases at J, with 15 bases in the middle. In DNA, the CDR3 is TGCAGTGCTAGCCCCTCGGGCAACTTCTACGAGCAGTACTTC. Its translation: CSASPSGNFYEQYF.

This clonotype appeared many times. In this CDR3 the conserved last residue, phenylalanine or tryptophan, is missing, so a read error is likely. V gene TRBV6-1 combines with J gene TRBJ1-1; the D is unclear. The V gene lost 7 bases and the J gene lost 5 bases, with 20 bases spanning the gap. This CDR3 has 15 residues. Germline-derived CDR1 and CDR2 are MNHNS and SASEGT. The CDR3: CASIAWADYLTEAFL. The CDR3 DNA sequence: TGTGCCAGCATTGCCTGGGCAGATTACCTAACTGAAGCTTTCCTT.

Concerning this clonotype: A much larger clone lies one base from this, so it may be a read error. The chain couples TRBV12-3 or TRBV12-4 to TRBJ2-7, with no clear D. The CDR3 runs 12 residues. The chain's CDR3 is CASTRTVYGQYF. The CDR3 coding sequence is TGTGCCAGCACCCGGACGGTCTACGGGCAGTACTTC.